These 30 T cell receptor beta chains originate from one sample sequenced in a study of cytomegalovirus exposure and HLA in healthy donors. Primers included in the PCR were 60 Vbeta and 13 Jbeta primers. Sequencing used immunoSEQ multiplex PCR; TCRdb keeps in-frame clones, though not all of them. The sample consists of 150,000 to 200,000 clones, around four fifths of them appearing once. The sequencing sample was made of PBMCs. The receptors stem from a male donor in good health and CMV-seropositive.

The chain is built from TRBV7-9 and TRBJ2-5; 7 bases agree with TRBD1. The DNA matches TRBJ2-7 better at its end, which makes the J call doubtful. Looked up from germline, CDR1 is SEHNR and CDR2 is FQNEAQ (reference sequence). This CDR3 has 14 amino acids. CDR3 sequence reads: CASSLGTGYYEQYF. The CDR3 nucleotides read TGTGCCAGCAGCTTAGGGACAGGATACTACGAGCAGTACTTC.

V gene TRBV6-5 combines with J gene TRBJ2-1, with 9 bases that match TRBD1. The trim removed 5 bases at V and 5 bases at J, leaving 7 bases unmatched. The germline gives CDR1 MNHEY, CDR2 SVGAGI. This CDR3 contains 15 residues. CDR3 nucleotide sequence: TGTGCCAGCAGTCCGGGACAGGGTACAAACAATGAGCAGTTCTTC. Translation gives CASSPGQGTNNEQFF.

J is TRBJ2-5 and V is TRBV4-2, with a possible D match to TRBD2 (6 bases). CDR3 size: 13 residues. The ends were cut back, 4 bases at V and 5 bases at J, with 11 bases in the middle. CDR1 LGHNA and CDR2 YNFKEQ come from the germline V gene. The CDR3 loop reads CASSLRLEETQYF. In DNA, the CDR3 is TGTGCCAGCAGCCTTCGACTAGAGGAGACCCAGTACTTC.

The chain joins TRBV4-2 to TRBJ2-3; 9 nucleotides align to TRBD1. J was trimmed by 2 bases and V by 3 bases; bases with no gene match: 21. Germline V lookup: CDR1 LGHNA, CDR2 YNFKEQ. This CDR3 region has 21 residues. CDR3 sequence reads: CASSQTTSTGGEGVLTDTQYF. The CDR3 DNA follows: TGTGCCAGCAGCCAGACCACATCCACAGGGGGCGAGGGGGTTCTCACAGATACGCAGTATTTT.

The CDR3 spells CATSRSFTLGTQYF. The CDR3 DNA is TGTGCCACCAGCAGGTCTTTCACTCTTGGGACCCAGTACTTC. The chain carries TRBV15 and TRBJ2-5; D is unresolved. V was clipped by 3 bases and J by 7 bases, with 15 bases between them. This CDR3 spans 14 amino acids. CDR1 and CDR2 (germline): LNHNV, YYDKDF (reference sequence).

The genes are TRBV19 and TRBJ1-2, with TRBD1 identical over 8 bases. In germline, CDR1 is LNHDA, CDR2 SQIVND (reference sequence). This CDR3 has 13 amino acids. J was trimmed by 2 bases and V by 4 bases; bases with no gene match: 0. CDR3 in amino acids: CASSNRGNYGYTF. CDR3 nucleotide sequence: TGTGCCAGTAGTAACAGGGGGAACTATGGCTACACCTTC. The full variable domain, its missing parts supplied by reference TRBV19 and TRBJ1-2, is DGGITQSPKYLFRKEGQNVTLSCEQNLNHDAMYWYRQDPGQGLRLIYYSQIVNDFQKGDIAEGYSVSREKKESFPLTVTSAQKNPTAFYLCASSNRGNYGYTFGSGTRLTVV.

V and J are TRBV30 and TRBJ2-1; D gene uncertain. This CDR3 has 15 amino acids. Germline V gene data show CDR1 as GTSNPN and CDR2 as SVGIG (reference sequence). Deletions cut 4 bases from V and 9 bases from J, with 22 bases between. CDR3 amino acids: CAWTTNHGVVSEQFF. The DNA of the CDR3 is TGTGCCTGGACCACTAATCACGGAGTGGTAAGTGAGCAGTTCTTC.

The J gene is TRBJ2-2, the V gene TRBV6-5; D possibly corresponds to TRBD1 (6 bases). The CDR3 runs 14 residues. Germline values: CDR1 MNHEY, CDR2 SVGAGI. V was shortened by 6 bases and J by 8 bases, with 16 bases between the two germline ends. CDR3 protein: CASRGGLAGGELFF. The DNA of the CDR3 is TGTGCCAGCAGAGGGGGTCTAGCAGGAGGGGAGCTGTTTTTT.

The chain links TRBV4-2 to TRBJ1-4; D gene ambiguous. The CDR3 runs 16 residues. Germline assignment: CDR1 LGHNA and CDR2 YNFKEQ. V gave up 0 bases and J gave up 7 bases, with 15 bases separating them. CDR3 loop: CASSQELVPSSEKLFF. The CDR3, as DNA: TGTGCCAGCAGCCAAGAACTAGTCCCCTCCTCTGAAAAACTGTTTTTT.

The chain recombines TRBV30 with TRBJ1-5; D unresolved. This CDR3 comprises 13 residues. V was clipped by 5 bases and J by 5 bases, with 13 bases between them. CDR1 is GTSNPN and CDR2 is SVGIG in the germline V gene (reference sequence). The CDR3 loop reads CAWVRGRDQPQHF. CDR3 DNA sequence: TGTGCCTGGGTTCGAGGGAGGGATCAGCCCCAGCATTTT.

The chain recombines TRBV2 with TRBJ2-7; D might be TRBD1 (5 bases). This CDR3 is 12 amino acids long. V was trimmed by 6 bases and J by 3 bases, leaving 9 bases between them. The germline CDR1 and CDR2 sequences are SNHLY and FYNNEI. The CDR3, as DNA: TGTGCCAGCAGGGCCGACAGCTACGAGCAGTACTTC. Translating it yields CASRADSYEQYF.

The chain recombines TRBV18 with TRBJ2-2, with a possible D match to TRBD1 (5 bases). The CDR3 has 14 residues. Germline CDR1 KGHSH, CDR2 LQKENI. Deletions cut 4 bases from V and 7 bases from J, with 13 bases between. The chain's CDR3 is CASSLTGEGGELFF. In nucleotides, the CDR3 is TGTGCCAGCTCACTTACAGGTGAAGGCGGGGAGCTGTTTTTT. Combining the CDR3 with reference TRBV18 and TRBJ2-2 gives the whole variable domain NAGVMQNPRHLVRRRGQEARLRCSPMKGHSHVYWYRQLPEEGLKFMVYLQKENIIDESGMPKERFSAEFPKEGPSILRIQQVVRGDSAAYFCASSLTGEGGELFFGEGSRLTVL.

A single count supports this clone. This rearrangement joins TRBV5-1 to TRBJ2-7; TRBD1 agrees at 8 bases. Per germline, CDR1 SGHRS and CDR2 YFSETQ. There are 14 residues in the CDR3. V gave up 3 bases and J gave up 6 bases; unmatched junction bases: 8. The CDR3 here is CASSSTGGGGEQYF. DNA for the CDR3: TGCGCCAGCAGCTCCACAGGGGGTGGGGGCGAGCAGTACTTC.

The gene calls are TRBV30 and TRBJ1-6, with 7 bases matching TRBD1. CDR1 GTSNPN and CDR2 SVGIG come from the germline V gene (reference sequence). V was clipped by 2 bases and J by 12 bases; unmatched bases: 16. The CDR3 contains 16 residues. The CDR3 loop reads CAWSFRQGKIGVPLHF. The CDR3, as DNA: TGTGCCTGGAGTTTCCGACAGGGAAAGATCGGTGTACCCCTCCACTTT.

The gene calls are TRBV18 and TRBJ2-1; TRBD2 might be the D (5 bases). V shed 6 bases and J shed 6 bases, with 9 bases lying between them. This CDR3 region has 12 residues. Germline values: CDR1 KGHSH, CDR2 LQKENI. The CDR3 loop reads CASSSLGNEQFF. The CDR3 DNA is TGTGCCAGCTCGTCACTAGGCAATGAGCAGTTCTTC.

This clone was recorded only once. The chain recombines TRBV11-2 with TRBJ1-1; 8 bases line up with TRBD1. CDR1 and CDR2 (germline): SGHAT, FQNNGV. V shed 6 bases and J 7 bases; nucleotides not matched to a gene: 10. This CDR3 comprises 14 residues. The CDR3 protein is CASREDREICEAFF. The CDR3 DNA is TGTGCCAGCAGGGAGGACAGGGAGATCTGTGAAGCTTTCTTT.

V is TRBV11-2 and J is TRBJ2-3; a possible D gene is TRBD2 (5 bases). The V gene's germline CDR1 is SGHAT and CDR2 FQNNGV. This CDR3 has 13 residues. Trimming shortened V by 1 base and J by 8 bases, and 10 bases separated the two germline ends. In DNA, the CDR3 is TGTGCCAGCAGCTTAGGTTATCGGGGTACGCAGTATTTT. This encodes CASSLGYRGTQYF.

The chain carries TRBV6-5 and TRBJ2-1, with TRBD1 matching 7 bases. The CDR3 spans 15 residues. With V trimmed by 0 bases and J by 9 bases, 8 bases remained unmatched. Germline assignment: CDR1 MNHEY and CDR2 SVGAGI. CDR3 residues: CASSYSAGAGGEQFF. The CDR3 nucleotides are TGTGCCAGCAGTTACTCGGCTGGCGCAGGGGGTGAGCAGTTCTTC.

The V call is TRBV2, the J call TRBJ1-1; D gene uncertain. Trimming took off 5 bases at V and 1 base at J, with 14 bases between the two ends. Germline V gene sequence: CDR1 SNHLY, CDR2 FYNNEI. This CDR3 has 15 amino acids. This chain's CDR3 is CASSFQSVGNTEAFF. CDR3 DNA sequence: TGTGCCAGCAGTTTTCAAAGCGTGGGGAACACTGAAGCTTTCTTT.

The chain carries TRBV2 and TRBJ2-5, with TRBD2 matching 9 bases. Looked up from germline, CDR1 is SNHLY and CDR2 is FYNNEI. Germline trimming cut 2 bases from V and 2 bases from J; bases unmatched to any gene: 3. The CDR3 contains 15 residues. The DNA of the CDR3 is TGTGCCAGCAGTGAACTAGCGGGGTTACAAGAGACCCAGTACTTC. Residues: CASSELAGLQETQYF.

In its sample, this clone was seen a few times. V gene TRBV6-6 combines with J gene TRBJ2-5, with 12 bases fitting TRBD2. V gave up 4 bases and J gave up 5 bases; unmatched junction bases: 5. Germline lookup yields CDR1 MNHNY and CDR2 SVGAGI (reference sequence). The CDR3 sequence is 15 residues long. The CDR3 DNA reads as TGTGCCAGCAGTTCGACTAGCGGGGGAGAGGAGACCCAGTACTTC. Its protein product is CASSSTSGGEETQYF.

The chain employs TRBV6-6 and TRBJ1-1; TRBD1 matches 8 bases. Trimming took 7 bases from V and 0 from J; bases not matched to a gene: 4. Per germline, CDR1 MNHNY and CDR2 SVGAGI (reference sequence). There are 14 residues in the CDR3. The DNA of the CDR3 is TGTGCCAGCATCGGGGACAGGTTGAACACTGAAGCTTTCTTT. It specifies CASIGDRLNTEAFF.

The chain carries TRBV7-6 and TRBJ2-2; 12 bases fit TRBD2. This CDR3 region has 15 residues. V shed 6 bases, J shed 4 bases, and the junction held 3 bases outside the gene matches. CDR1 SGHVS and CDR2 FNYEAQ come from the germline V gene. The chain's CDR3 is CASRELAGGTGELFF. The DNA for the CDR3 is TGTGCCAGCAGAGAACTAGCGGGGGGCACCGGGGAGCTGTTTTTT.

This clone was counted only a few times. The chain combines TRBV5-1 with TRBJ2-2; D is unresolved. Germline V CDR1 and CDR2: SGHRS, YFSETQ. The V gene lost 2 bases and the J gene lost 2 bases, with 10 bases spanning the gap. This CDR3 spans 15 amino acids. The CDR3, as DNA: TGCGCCAGCAGCTTCAGGCCCTCTAACACCGGGGAGCTGTTTTTT. It specifies CASSFRPSNTGELFF.

The CDR3, as DNA: TGTGCCAGCAGTGATCTTAGAGGGCTAGGGCAGTACTTC. This codes for CASSDLRGLGQYF. This chain connects TRBV6-5 to TRBJ2-5; TRBD2 is a possible D gene (5 bases). The V gene lost 5 bases and the J gene lost 11 bases, with 18 bases spanning the gap. The CDR3 runs 13 residues. Germline CDR1 and CDR2: MNHEY and SVGAGI.

The chain combines TRBV2 with TRBJ2-3, with 14 bases matching TRBD2. The J segment lost 3 bases and the V segment lost 2 bases, leaving 7 bases of the junction unmatched. CDR1 and CDR2 from the germline V gene are SNHLY and FYNNEI. The CDR3 contains 18 residues. CDR3 amino acids: CASSERGRTSGGTDTQYF. CDR3 bases: TGTGCCAGCAGTGAACGAGGCCGGACTAGCGGGGGGACAGATACGCAGTATTTT.

The gene calls are TRBV7-9 and TRBJ2-5; the D gene is possibly TRBD1 (5 bases). The CDR3 runs to 14 residues. The V gene's germline CDR1 is SEHNR and CDR2 FQNEAQ (reference sequence). V was pared by 5 bases and J by 2 bases, with 12 bases between. CDR3 coding DNA: TGTGCCAGCAGCATCCGGAGACAGCAAGAGACCCAGTACTTC. Protein: CASSIRRQQETQYF.

The chain employs TRBV30 and TRBJ1-4; 9 bases align to TRBD1. With 3 bases clipped from V and 7 bases from J, the junction kept 9 bases outside the gene matches. CDR3 length: 15 amino acids. Germline lookup yields CDR1 GTSNPN and CDR2 SVGIG (reference sequence). This CDR3 is CAWSGGGTGLEKLFF. CDR3 DNA sequence: TGTGCCTGGAGCGGAGGGGGGACAGGGCTTGAAAAACTGTTTTTT.

The gene calls are TRBV9 and TRBJ2-5; the D gene is possibly TRBD2 (7 bases). Trimming pared 3 bases from V and 4 bases from J, leaving 16 bases between. Germline CDR1 reads SGDLS; CDR2 reads YYNGEE. The CDR3 runs 15 residues. DNA for the CDR3: TGTGCCAGCAGCGCCGAAGTGAGGGGGGGAGAGACCCAGTACTTC. This translates into CASSAEVRGGETQYF. Variable domain in full (rest from reference TRBV9 and TRBJ2-5): DSGVTQTPKHLITATGQRVTLRCSPRSGDLSVYWYQQSLDQGLQFLIQYYNGEERAKGNILERFSAQQFPDLHSELNLSSLELGDSALYFCASSAEVRGGETQYFGPGTRLLVL.

This clone has just a few counts. The CDR3 region is CASSDRGSRTDTQYF. The CDR3 coding sequence is TGTGCCAGCAGTGATAGGGGGTCACGCACAGATACGCAGTATTTT. The rearrangement joins TRBV2 to TRBJ2-3; possibly TRBD1 for D (6 bases). From germline, CDR1 is SNHLY and CDR2 FYNNEI. This CDR3 is 15 amino acids long. V shed 3 bases and J shed 1 base, with 11 bases lying between them.